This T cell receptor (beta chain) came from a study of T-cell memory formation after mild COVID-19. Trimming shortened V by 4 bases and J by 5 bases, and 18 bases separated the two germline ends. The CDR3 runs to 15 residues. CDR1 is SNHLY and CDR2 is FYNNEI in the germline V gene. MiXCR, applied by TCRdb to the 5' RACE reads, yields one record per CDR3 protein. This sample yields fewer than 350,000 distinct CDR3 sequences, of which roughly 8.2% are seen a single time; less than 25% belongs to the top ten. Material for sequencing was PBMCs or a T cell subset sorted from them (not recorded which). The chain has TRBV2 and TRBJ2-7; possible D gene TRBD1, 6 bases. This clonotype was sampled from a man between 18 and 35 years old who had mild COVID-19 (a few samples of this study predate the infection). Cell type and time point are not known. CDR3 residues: CASSGDTGLEDEQYF. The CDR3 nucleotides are TGTGCCAGCAGTGGGGACACAGGGTTAGAGGACGAGCAGTACTTC.